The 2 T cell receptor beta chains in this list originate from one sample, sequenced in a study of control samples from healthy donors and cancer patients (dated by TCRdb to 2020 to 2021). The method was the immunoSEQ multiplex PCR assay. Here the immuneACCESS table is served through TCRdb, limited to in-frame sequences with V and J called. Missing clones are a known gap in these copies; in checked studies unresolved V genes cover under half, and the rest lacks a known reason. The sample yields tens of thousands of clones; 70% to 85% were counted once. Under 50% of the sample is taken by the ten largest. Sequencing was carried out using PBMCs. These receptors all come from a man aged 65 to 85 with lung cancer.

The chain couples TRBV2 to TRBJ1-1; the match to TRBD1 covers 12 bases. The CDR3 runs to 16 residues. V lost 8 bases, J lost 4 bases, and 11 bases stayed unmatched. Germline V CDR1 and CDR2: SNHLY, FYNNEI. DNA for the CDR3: TGTGCCAGCCCGACCGGGACAGGGGGCTACGGCACTGAAGCTTTCTTT. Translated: CASPTGTGGYGTEAFF. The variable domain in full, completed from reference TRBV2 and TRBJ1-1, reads EPEVTQTPSHQVTQMGQEVILRCVPISNHLYFYWYRQILGQKVEFLVSFYNNEISEKSEIFDDQFSVERPDGSNFTLKIRSTKLEDSAMYFCASPTGTGGYGTEAFFGQGTRLTVV.

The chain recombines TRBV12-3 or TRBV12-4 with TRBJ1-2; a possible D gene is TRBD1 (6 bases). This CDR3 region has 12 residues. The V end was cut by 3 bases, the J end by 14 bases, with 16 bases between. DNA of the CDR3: TGTGCCAGCAGTTTCGATATTAGGACAGAGACCTTC. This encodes CASSFDIRTETF.